These T cell receptor beta chains were read from a single sample in a study of cytomegalovirus exposure and HLA in healthy donors. This table comes from immunoSEQ multiplex PCR, and its TCRdb copy is limited to in-frame clones, with some not included. The sample has some 170,000 clones; 96% are singletons. Material for sequencing was PBMCs. Every receptor here comes from a woman between 18 and 29 years old in good health and CMV-seronegative. CDR3s include the opening cysteine and the closing phenylalanine or tryptophan. A D gene is named only where the DNA matches it firmly. Clone size is shown for a subset of rows, as once, few, many or a class of expanded clone.

V	size	J	D	CDR3	DNA
TRBV18	NA	TRBJ2-6	NA	CASRGTGTGANVLTF	TGTGCCAGCCGGGGAACGGGGACTGGGGCCAACGTCCTGACTTTC
TRBV18	NA	TRBJ1-1	NA	CASSPSSLEAFF	TGTGCCAGCTCACCATCGAGCCTTGAAGCTTTCTTT
TRBV2	NA	TRBJ2-3	TRBD2	CASERGGSTDTQYF	TGTGCCAGCGAGCGGGGGGGTTCCACAGATACGCAGTATTTT
TRBV7-8	NA	TRBJ1-1	NA	CASSFWVGGMNTEAFF	TGTGCCAGCAGCTTTTGGGTAGGGGGTATGAACACTGAAGCTTTCTTT
TRBV27	NA	TRBJ1-5	NA	CASSLGVVEPQHF	TGTGCCAGCAGTTTGGGAGTTGTAGAGCCCCAGCATTTT
TRBV7-8	NA	TRBJ1-2	NA	CASSLAKIQGLDYGYTF	TGTGCCAGCAGCTTAGCGAAAATACAGGGTTTGGACTATGGCTACACCTTC
TRBV9	NA	TRBJ1-2	NA	CASSPDGQVYGYTF	TGTGCCAGCAGCCCAGACGGACAAGTCTATGGCTACACCTTC
TRBV7-2	once	TRBJ1-5	TRBD1	CASSTGTGGFQPQHF	TGTGCCAGCAGTACAGGGACAGGGGGCTTTCAGCCCCAGCATTTT
TRBV4-2	NA	TRBJ2-1	TRBD2	CASSQDRGGGSNEQFF	TGTGCCAGCAGCCAAGATCGAGGCGGGGGAAGTAATGAGCAGTTCTTC
TRBV2	NA	TRBJ2-2	NA	CASSTGQHPNTGELFF	TGTGCCAGCAGCACAGGGCAGCACCCGAACACCGGGGAGCTGTTTTTT
TRBV27	NA	TRBJ2-7	NA	CASSPLEGLDEQYF	TGTGCCAGCAGTCCTCTGGAGGGGCTCGACGAGCAGTACTTC
TRBV5-1	NA	TRBJ1-3	NA	CASSSGLVGGNTIYF	TGCGCCAGCAGCTCGGGGTTAGTGGGAGGAAACACCATATATTTT
TRBV4-1	NA	TRBJ2-5	NA	CASSQDQNQETQYF	TGCGCCAGCAGCCAAGATCAGAATCAAGAGACCCAGTACTTC
TRBV5-1	NA	TRBJ1-2	NA	CASSAEPNYGYTF	TGCGCCAGCAGCGCAGAACCTAACTATGGCTACACCTTC
TRBV2	NA	TRBJ1-2	TRBD1	CASSEQGAGYGYTF	TGTGCCAGCAGCGAACAGGGGGCCGGCTATGGCTACACCTTC
TRBV6-5	NA	TRBJ1-4	NA	CASKIDIGDEKLFF	TGTGCCAGCAAAATCGACATAGGCGACGAAAAACTGTTTTTT
TRBV5-1	NA	TRBJ1-2	NA	CASSPDRFYGYTF	TGCGCCAGCAGCCCCGACAGGTTCTATGGCTACACCTTC
TRBV5-4	NA	TRBJ2-1	TRBD2	CASSFPGLAGDQQFF	TGTGCCAGCAGCTTCCCGGGACTAGCGGGGGATCAGCAGTTCTTC
TRBV30	NA	TRBJ2-3	NA	CAWSVSLDTQYF	TGTGCCTGGAGTGTCTCTCTGGATACGCAGTATTTT
TRBV6-5	NA	TRBJ2-7	TRBD2	CASSQTAGHYEQYF	TGTGCCAGCAGTCAGACAGCGGGGCACTACGAGCAGTACTTC
TRBV5-1	NA	TRBJ1-2	NA	CASRTVAGGFSGYTF	TGCGCCAGCAGGACCGTCGCGGGGGGATTTAGTGGCTACACCTTC
TRBV7-9	few	TRBJ1-2	NA	CASSLDRYGYTF	TGTGCCAGCAGCTTGGACAGATATGGCTACACCTTC
TRBV15	NA	TRBJ2-7	NA	CATSRFPSQGTTYEQYF	TGTGCCACCAGCAGATTTCCGTCTCAAGGGACAACCTACGAGCAGTACTTC
TRBV5-1	NA	TRBJ2-7	TRBD1	CASSLRTGGLQYF	TGCGCCAGCAGCCTCCGGACAGGGGGCCTGCAGTACTTC
TRBV19	few	TRBJ2-7	NA	CASSSGTSSYEQYF	TGTGCCAGTAGCTCCGGGACAAGCTCCTACGAGCAGTACTTC
TRBV5-4	NA	TRBJ1-2	TRBD1	CASSFRNDRASGYTF	TGTGCCAGCAGCTTCAGAAATGACAGGGCTTCTGGCTACACCTTC
TRBV6-6	NA	TRBJ1-1	TRBD1	CASSPQGREAFF	TGTGCCAGCAGTCCACAGGGGCGGGAAGCTTTCTTT
TRBV4-2	NA	TRBJ1-1	NA	CASSQGSGGSTEAFF	TGTGCCAGCAGCCAAGGGTCTGGGGGCTCCACTGAAGCTTTCTTT
TRBV7-9	NA	TRBJ1-4	NA	CASSLVKSGAEKLFF	TGTGCCAGCAGCTTAGTAAAATCAGGGGCTGAAAAACTGTTTTTT
TRBV29-1	once	TRBJ2-7	NA	CSVVRPRALGLYEQYF	TGCAGCGTTGTGAGACCCAGGGCCCTCGGCCTCTACGAGCAGTACTTC
TRBV7-2	NA	TRBJ2-3	NA	CASSFRGTDTQYF	TGTGCCAGCAGCTTTAGAGGCACAGATACGCAGTATTTT
TRBV23-1	NA	TRBJ2-3	TRBD1	CATTISRGRMPPDTQYF	TGCGCCACTACGATCTCCAGGGGGCGAATGCCACCAGATACGCAGTATTTT
TRBV5-1	NA	TRBJ2-7	NA	CASSLGQSYEQYF	TGCGCCAGCAGCTTGGGGCAGTCCTACGAGCAGTACTTC
TRBV18	NA	TRBJ2-1	NA	CASSGGLTNEQFF	TGTGCCAGCTCAGGAGGACTGACGAATGAGCAGTTCTTC
TRBV18	once	TRBJ2-7	NA	CASSPLPGTYEQYF	TGTGCCAGCTCACCACTACCGGGGACCTACGAGCAGTACTTC
TRBV19	NA	TRBJ1-1	NA	CASARQTNTEAFF	TGTGCCAGTGCGCGACAGACGAACACTGAAGCTTTCTTT
TRBV6-5	NA	TRBJ1-6	NA	CASSYSGSSYNSPLHF	TGTGCCAGCAGTTACTCGGGCAGCTCCTATAATTCACCCCTCCACTTT
TRBV7-9	NA	TRBJ2-4	NA	CASSRGGVLAKNIQYF	TGTGCCAGCAGCCGAGGTGGCGTCCTAGCCAAAAACATTCAGTACTTC
TRBV6-5	NA	TRBJ2-5	TRBD2	CASSYSSGTSPKTQYF	TGTGCCAGCAGTTACTCGAGTGGGACTAGCCCCAAGACCCAGTACTTC
TRBV19	NA	TRBJ1-2	NA	CASRTQAGGYNYGYTF	TGTGCCAGTAGAACGCAGGCCGGTGGTTATAACTATGGCTACACCTTC
TRBV15	NA	TRBJ2-7	NA	CATSRVEQGRTYEQYF	TGTGCCACCAGCAGAGTTGAACAGGGTCGCACCTACGAGCAGTACTTC
TRBV7-6	NA	TRBJ2-5	NA	CASSPGLGETQYF	TGTGCCAGCAGCCCAGGGCTGGGAGAGACCCAGTACTTC
TRBV4-3	NA	TRBJ1-1	NA	CASSQGQGSEAFF	TGCGCCAGCAGCCAAGGTCAGGGGTCTGAAGCTTTCTTT
TRBV4-2	NA	TRBJ2-5	TRBD1	CASSQGRGTGEQETQYF	TGTGCCAGCAGCCAAGGGAGGGGGACAGGGGAACAAGAGACCCAGTACTTC
TRBV30	NA	TRBJ2-1	TRBD1	CAWSVDRGYNEQFF	TGTGCCTGGAGTGTGGACAGGGGCTACAATGAGCAGTTCTTC
TRBV7-2	NA	TRBJ2-7	NA	CASSLVQGGGGYEQYF	TGTGCCAGCAGCTTAGTCCAAGGGGGAGGGGGCTACGAGCAGTACTTC
TRBV29-1	NA	TRBJ1-2	TRBD1	CSVEDRVWAGYTF	TGCAGCGTAGAAGACAGGGTATGGGCAGGCTACACCTTC
TRBV4-1	NA	TRBJ2-1	NA	CASTPLGGQNYNEQFF	TGCGCCAGCACCCCCTTGGGGGGTCAAAACTACAATGAGCAGTTCTTC
TRBV6-5	NA	TRBJ2-5	TRBD2	CASSRTSGQETQYF	TGTGCCAGCAGTAGGACTAGCGGCCAAGAGACCCAGTACTTC
TRBV6-5	NA	TRBJ2-7	TRBD2	CASSYSGLAPYEQYF	TGTGCCAGCAGTTACTCGGGACTAGCACCCTACGAGCAGTACTTC
TRBV4-3	NA	TRBJ1-2	TRBD1	CASSQAGGQGNYGYTF	TGCGCCAGCAGCCAAGCTGGGGGACAGGGGAACTATGGCTACACCTTC
TRBV5-1	NA	TRBJ1-6	TRBD1	CASSPGQGNSPLHF	TGCGCCAGCAGCCCAGGACAGGGGAATTCACCCCTCCACTTT
TRBV7-6	NA	TRBJ2-5	TRBD1	CASSLAGTAGGAHF	TGTGCCAGCAGCTTAGCCGGGACAGCAGGGGGCGCTCACTTC
TRBV30	NA	TRBJ1-1	TRBD1	CAWREKQGATF	TGTGCCTGGAGAGAAAAACAGGGGGCGACGTTT